These 14 T cell receptor beta chains came from one sample sequenced in a study of T cell responses to AZD1222 COVID-19 vaccine. The method was immunoSEQ multiplex PCR; TCRdb's version includes in-frame clones alone and lacks a portion of them. The table lists under 150,000 clones, 90% to 95% of them singletons, with under 3.5% in the top ten. The source was peripheral blood, collected on day 0 of AZD1222 vaccination. These TCRs come from an adult in good health.

The V and J genes are TRBV9 and TRBJ2-1; D unresolved. In germline, CDR1 is SGDLS, CDR2 YYNGEE. Trimming shortened V by 3 bases and J by 9 bases, and 13 bases separated the two germline ends. The CDR3 is made up of 13 amino acids. The CDR3 loop is CASSGSPNREQFF. CDR3 nucleotide sequence: TGTGCCAGCAGCGGTTCCCCCAATCGTGAGCAGTTCTTC.

This clone was found a few times. The rearrangement uses TRBV7-9 and TRBJ1-6, with 10 bases identical to TRBD1. Trimming at V came to 5 bases and at J to 7 bases, leaving 5 bases not matched to a gene. Looked up from germline, CDR1 is SEHNR and CDR2 is FQNEAQ (reference sequence). This CDR3 is built from 15 residues. CDR3 nucleotides: TGTGCCAGCAGCATTGGGACAGGGGTAAATTCACCCCTCCACTTT. Its translation: CASSIGTGVNSPLHF.

The rearrangement joins TRBV4-1 to TRBJ2-1; 13 bases map to TRBD2. Losses at the gene ends were 7 bases for V and 8 bases for J; bases not matched to a gene: 8. The CDR3 consists of 15 residues. CDR1 and CDR2 (germline): MGHRA, YSYEKL. This CDR3 is CASTPGLAGRYEQFF. The CDR3, as DNA: TGCGCCAGCACCCCGGGACTAGCGGGACGTTATGAGCAGTTCTTC.

The table lists this clone with a count of one. The chain has TRBV6-5 and TRBJ1-2, with 9 bases identical to TRBD1. V was clipped by 9 bases and J by 7 bases; unmatched bases: 6. Germline-derived CDR1 and CDR2 are MNHEY and SVGAGI. CDR3 size: 12 residues. The CDR3 region has the DNA TGTGCCAGACAGGGGGCGCAAGGTGGCTACACCTTC. It codes for CARQGAQGGYTF.

The V call is TRBV5-1, the J call TRBJ1-1; TRBD1 is a possible D gene (5 bases). V was clipped by 4 bases and J by 4 bases, with 17 bases between them. Germline CDR1 SGHRS, CDR2 YFSETQ. The CDR3 spans 15 residues. CDR3 coding DNA: TGCGCCAGCAGCCCCGACCCCCAGGGATCCACTGAAGCTTTCTTT. Translating it yields CASSPDPQGSTEAFF.

The chain is built from TRBV24-1 and TRBJ2-1; D possibly matches TRBD1 or TRBD2 (5 bases each). The CDR3 runs 16 residues. V lost 3 bases, J lost 4 bases, and 15 bases lay in between. Germline-derived CDR1 and CDR2 are KGHDR and SFDVKD. Here the CDR3 reads CATSDASGPLYNEQFF. The CDR3 region has the DNA TGTGCCACCAGTGATGCCTCGGGGCCCCTATACAATGAGCAGTTCTTC.

The chain has TRBV29-1 and TRBJ2-1, with no clear D. CDR1 and CDR2 from the germline V gene are SQVTM and ANQGSEA. This CDR3 is 12 amino acids long. V was pared by 5 bases and J by 6 bases, with 11 bases between. The CDR3 reads CSVTRVGNEQFF. The CDR3 nucleotides are TGCAGCGTTACTCGGGTAGGCAATGAGCAGTTCTTC.

This clone has a single count. The gene calls are TRBV25-1 and TRBJ1-6; tentatively, D is TRBD1 (6 bases). There are 13 residues in the CDR3. Trimming left V 2 bases short and J 10 bases short, with 9 bases between. Germline CDR1 and CDR2: MGHDK and SYGVNS. The chain's CDR3 is CASSEPGESPLHF. Written as DNA, the CDR3 is TGTGCCAGCAGTGAACCAGGGGAATCACCCCTCCACTTT.

The V gene is TRBV19, the J gene TRBJ2-5; 7 bases fit TRBD2. Germline-derived CDR1 and CDR2 are LNHDA and SQIVND (reference sequence). This CDR3 comprises 13 residues. J gave up 1 base and V 5 bases, and 1 base lay outside the gene matches. In DNA form, the CDR3 reads TGTGCCAGTAGTCCTAGCGGCCAAGAGACCCAGTACTTC. Encoded protein: CASSPSGQETQYF.

The CDR3 DNA sequence: TGTGCCAGCAGTGGACTAGCGGGACTTCAAGAGACCCAGTACTTC. Its translation is CASSGLAGLQETQYF. J is TRBJ2-5 and V is TRBV2; 11 nucleotides line up with TRBD2. Germline CDR1 is SNHLY and CDR2 is FYNNEI. V lost 4 bases and J lost 2; bases outside the gene matches: 3. The CDR3 extends over 15 amino acids.

The V call is TRBV5-1, the J call TRBJ1-2; D perhaps matches TRBD1 (6 bases). The CDR3 spans 14 residues. CDR1 and CDR2 from the germline V gene are SGHRS and YFSETQ. Trimming left V 3 bases short and J 4 bases short, with 13 bases between. Here the CDR3 DNA reads TGCGCCAGCAGCTCGGAGGGGACACCCTATGGCTACACCTTC. It encodes CASSSEGTPYGYTF.

V and J are TRBV5-8 and TRBJ1-5; D ambiguous. CDR3 length: 14 amino acids. Deletions cut 1 base from V and 4 bases from J, with 9 bases between. Germline V gives CDR1 SGHTS, CDR2 YDEGEE. The CDR3 here is CASSLNSGNQPQHF. The DNA of the CDR3 is TGTGCCAGCAGCTTGAACAGCGGGAATCAGCCCCAGCATTTT. Looking up the rest from reference TRBV5-8 and TRBJ1-5 gives the full variable domain: EAGVTQSPTHLIKTRGQQATLRCSPISGHTSVYWYQQALGLGLQFLLWYDEGEERNRGNFPPRFSGRQFPNYSSELNVNALELEDSALYLCASSLNSGNQPQHFGDGTRLSIL.

The rearrangement uses TRBV5-1 and TRBJ1-4, with 7 nucleotides matching TRBD1. There are 13 residues in the CDR3. Losses at the gene ends were 5 bases for V and 2 bases for J; bases not matched to a gene: 0. The germline gives CDR1 SGHRS, CDR2 YFSETQ. CDR3: CASRTGTNEKLFF. The CDR3 nucleotides are TGCGCCAGCAGGACAGGGACTAATGAAAAACTGTTTTTT.

The chain is built from TRBV5-1 and TRBJ2-3; D not certain. The CDR3 consists of 13 residues. Germline CDR1 and CDR2: SGHRS and YFSETQ. V dropped 5 bases and J dropped 6 bases, with 13 bases sitting between them. CDR3 DNA sequence: TGCGCCAGCAGGGAAATAGTGCTTGATACGCAGTATTTT. Translated, it gives CASREIVLDTQYF.